The clone carrying this T cell receptor beta chain has a single count. Only in-frame clones appear in the TCRdb table, and some are missing; sequencing was by immunoSEQ multiplex PCR. The top ten clones hold around 0.018% of a sample with approximately 400,000 clones, approximately 95% of them seen once. The data derive from a study of shared T cell receptors in the human thymus. V lost 6 bases to trimming and J lost 4 bases, with 13 bases between them. Germline V gene data show CDR1 as LNHDA and CDR2 as SQIVND (reference sequence). The CDR3 runs 13 residues. The rearrangement links TRBV19 to TRBJ2-7; no reliable D call. Material for sequencing was thymocytes. The TCR sequence derives from a human donor. The CDR3 sequence: CASSPKAPYEQYF. The CDR3 DNA sequence: TGTGCCAGTAGCCCCAAGGCCCCTTACGAGCAGTACTTC. Together with reference TRBV19 and TRBJ2-7, the CDR3 gives the full variable domain: DGGITQSPKYLFRKEGQNVTLSCEQNLNHDAMYWYRQDPGQGLRLIYYSQIVNDFQKGDIAEGYSVSREKKESFPLTVTSAQKNPTAFYLCASSPKAPYEQYFGPGTRLTVT.